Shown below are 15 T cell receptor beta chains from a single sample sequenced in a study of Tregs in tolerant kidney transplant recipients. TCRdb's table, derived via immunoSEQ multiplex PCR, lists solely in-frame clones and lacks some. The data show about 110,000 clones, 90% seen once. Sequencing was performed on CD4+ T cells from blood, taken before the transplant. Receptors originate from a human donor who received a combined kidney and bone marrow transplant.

CDR3 coding DNA: TGTGCCAGCAGTTTTTCTATGAGCAATCAGCCCCAGCATTTT. It specifies CASSFSMSNQPQHF. This sequence joins TRBV28 and TRBJ1-5; D not resolved. CDR1 MDHEN and CDR2 SYDVKM come from the germline V gene. CDR3 length: 14 amino acids. Between the trimmed V and J ends, which lost 3 bases and 1 base, there was a span of 7 bases.

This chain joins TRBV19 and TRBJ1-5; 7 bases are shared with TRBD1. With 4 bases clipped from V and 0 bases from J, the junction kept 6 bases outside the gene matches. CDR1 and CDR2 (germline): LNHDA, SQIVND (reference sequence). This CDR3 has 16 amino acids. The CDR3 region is CASSTRDRVSNQPQHF. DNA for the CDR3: TGTGCCAGTAGTACCCGAGACAGGGTTAGCAATCAGCCCCAGCATTTT.

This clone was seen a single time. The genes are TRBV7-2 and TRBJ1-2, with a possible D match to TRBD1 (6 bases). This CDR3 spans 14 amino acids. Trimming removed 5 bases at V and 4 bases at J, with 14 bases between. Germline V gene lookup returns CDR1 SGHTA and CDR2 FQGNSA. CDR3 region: CASSLGGLGYGYTF. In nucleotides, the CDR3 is TGTGCCAGCAGCCTGGGGGGGCTTGGCTATGGCTACACCTTC.

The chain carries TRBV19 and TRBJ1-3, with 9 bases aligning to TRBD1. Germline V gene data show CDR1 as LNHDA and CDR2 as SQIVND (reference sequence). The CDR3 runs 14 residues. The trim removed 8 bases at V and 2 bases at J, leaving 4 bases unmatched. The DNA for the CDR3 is TGTGCCAGTTTAAACAGGGGGCCTGGAAACACCATATATTTT. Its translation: CASLNRGPGNTIYF. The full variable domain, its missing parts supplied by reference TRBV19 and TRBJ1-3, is DGGITQSPKYLFRKEGQNVTLSCEQNLNHDAMYWYRQDPGQGLRLIYYSQIVNDFQKGDIAEGYSVSREKKESFPLTVTSAQKNPTAFYLCASLNRGPGNTIYFGEGSWLTVV.

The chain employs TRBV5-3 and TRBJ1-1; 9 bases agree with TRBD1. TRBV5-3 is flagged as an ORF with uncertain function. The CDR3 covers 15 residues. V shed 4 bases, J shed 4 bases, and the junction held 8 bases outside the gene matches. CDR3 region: CARSTGQGWSTEAFF. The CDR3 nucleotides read TGTGCCAGAAGCACCGGACAGGGGTGGAGCACTGAAGCTTTCTTT.

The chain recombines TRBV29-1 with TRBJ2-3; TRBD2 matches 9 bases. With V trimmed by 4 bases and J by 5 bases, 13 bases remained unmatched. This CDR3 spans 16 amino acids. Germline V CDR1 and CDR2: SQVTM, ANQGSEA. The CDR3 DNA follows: TGCAGCGTTGTTGTTTGGGCGCGGGGGGGCTTAGATACGCAGTATTTT. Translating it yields CSVVVWARGGLDTQYF.

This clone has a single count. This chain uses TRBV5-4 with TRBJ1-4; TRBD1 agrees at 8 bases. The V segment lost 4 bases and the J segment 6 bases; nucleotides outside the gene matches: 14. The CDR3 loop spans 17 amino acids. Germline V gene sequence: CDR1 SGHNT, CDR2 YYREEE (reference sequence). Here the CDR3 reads CASSLKSQGAPHEKLFF. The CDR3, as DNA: TGTGCCAGCAGCCTCAAATCTCAGGGGGCTCCTCATGAAAAACTGTTTTTT. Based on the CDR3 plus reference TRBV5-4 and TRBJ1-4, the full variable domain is ETGVTQSPTHLIKTRGQQVTLRCSSQSGHNTVSWYQQALGQGPQFIFQYYREEENGRGNFPPRFSGLQFPNYSSELNVNALELDDSALYLCASSLKSQGAPHEKLFFGSGTQLSVL.

The CDR3 here is CASKEKTEAFF. Written as DNA, the CDR3 is TGTGCCAGCAAGGAGAAAACTGAAGCTTTCTTT. This rearrangement joins TRBV6-5 to TRBJ1-1; D unresolved. Looked up from germline, CDR1 is MNHEY and CDR2 is SVGAGI. V was clipped by 7 bases and J by 5 bases, with 8 bases between them. The CDR3 is 11 residues long.

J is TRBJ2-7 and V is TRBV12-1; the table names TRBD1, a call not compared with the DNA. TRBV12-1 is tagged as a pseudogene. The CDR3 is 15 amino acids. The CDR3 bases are TGTGCCAGCAGAGGGGGGGACAGGGGATCCTACGAGCAGTACTTC. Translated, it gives CASRGGDRGSYEQYF.

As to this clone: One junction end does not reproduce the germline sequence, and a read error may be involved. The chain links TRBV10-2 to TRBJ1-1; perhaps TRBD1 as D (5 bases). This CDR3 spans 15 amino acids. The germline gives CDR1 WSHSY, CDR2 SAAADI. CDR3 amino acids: CASSEWTPRFTGAFF. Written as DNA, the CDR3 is TGCGCCAGCAGTGAGTGGACACCCCGTTTTACTGGAGCTTTCTTT.

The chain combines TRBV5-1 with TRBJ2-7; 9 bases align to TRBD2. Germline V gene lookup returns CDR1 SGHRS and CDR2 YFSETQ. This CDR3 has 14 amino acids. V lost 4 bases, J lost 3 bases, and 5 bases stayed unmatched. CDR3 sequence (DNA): TGCGCCAGCAGCACGAATAGCGGGAGCTACGAGCAGTACTTC. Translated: CASSTNSGSYEQYF.

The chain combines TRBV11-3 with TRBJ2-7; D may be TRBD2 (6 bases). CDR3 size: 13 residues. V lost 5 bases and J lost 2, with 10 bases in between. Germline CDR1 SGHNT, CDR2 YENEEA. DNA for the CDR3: TGTGCCAGCAGCCCTGGAGGGCCCTACGAGCAGTACTTC. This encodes CASSPGGPYEQYF.

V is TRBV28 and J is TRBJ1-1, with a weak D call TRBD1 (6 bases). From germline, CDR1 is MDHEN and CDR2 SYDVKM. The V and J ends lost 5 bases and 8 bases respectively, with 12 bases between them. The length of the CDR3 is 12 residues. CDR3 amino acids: CASSLNQGEAFF. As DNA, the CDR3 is TGTGCCAGCAGTCTAAACCAGGGGGAAGCTTTCTTT.

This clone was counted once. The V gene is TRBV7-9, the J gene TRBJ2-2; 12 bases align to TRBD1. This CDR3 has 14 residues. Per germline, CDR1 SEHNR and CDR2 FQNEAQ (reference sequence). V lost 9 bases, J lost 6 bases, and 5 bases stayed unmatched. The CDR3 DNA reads TGTGCCAGAACCGGGACAGGGGGCTCCGGGGAGCTGTTTTTT. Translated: CARTGTGGSGELFF.

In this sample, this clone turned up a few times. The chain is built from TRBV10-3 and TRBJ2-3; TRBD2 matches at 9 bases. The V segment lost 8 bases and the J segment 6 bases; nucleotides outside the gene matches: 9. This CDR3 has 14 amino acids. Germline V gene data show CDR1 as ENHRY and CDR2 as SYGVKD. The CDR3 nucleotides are TGTGCCATCGGTTTGGCGGGGGGGCCGGATACGCAGTATTTT. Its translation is CAIGLAGGPDTQYF.